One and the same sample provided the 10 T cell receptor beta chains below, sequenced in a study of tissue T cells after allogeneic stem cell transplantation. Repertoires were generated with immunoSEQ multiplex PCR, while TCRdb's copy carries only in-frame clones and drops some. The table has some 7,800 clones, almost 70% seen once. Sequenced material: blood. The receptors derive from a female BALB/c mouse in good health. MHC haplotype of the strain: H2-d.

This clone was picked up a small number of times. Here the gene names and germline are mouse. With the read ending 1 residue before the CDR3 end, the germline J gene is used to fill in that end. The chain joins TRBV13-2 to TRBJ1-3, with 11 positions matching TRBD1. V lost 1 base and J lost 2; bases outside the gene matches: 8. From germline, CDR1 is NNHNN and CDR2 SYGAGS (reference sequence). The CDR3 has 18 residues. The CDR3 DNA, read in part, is TGTGCCAGCGGTGATCCCCTGCCGGGACAGGGGGCTGGAAATACGCTCTAT. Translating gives CASGDPLPGQGAGNTLY. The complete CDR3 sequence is CASGDPLPGQGAGNTLYF.

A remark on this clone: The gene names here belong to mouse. CDR3 DNA (partial): TGTGCCAGCAGCCAAACAGGGGGCTCTGGAAATACGCTCTAT. As protein: CASSQTGGSGNTLY. In full, the CDR3 reads CASSQTGGSGNTLYF. V gene TRBV2 combines with J gene TRBJ1-3; 9 bases are a match to TRBD1. The read ends 1 residue shy of where the CDR3 ends; the end is completed using the germline J gene. Germline CDR1 reads LGHNA; CDR2 reads YSYQKL. The junction had 0 bases not matched to a gene; V was cut back by 2 bases and J by 1 base. This CDR3 contains 15 residues.

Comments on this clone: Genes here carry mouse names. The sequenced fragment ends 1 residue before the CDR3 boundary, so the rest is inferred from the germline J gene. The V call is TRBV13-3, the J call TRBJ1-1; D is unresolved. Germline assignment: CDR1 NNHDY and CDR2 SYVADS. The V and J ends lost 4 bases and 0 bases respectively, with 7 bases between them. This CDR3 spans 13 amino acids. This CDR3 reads CASSPQPNTEVFF. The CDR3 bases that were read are TGTGCCAGCAGTCCCCAACCAAACACAGAAGTCTTC.

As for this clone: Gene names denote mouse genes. CDR3 protein: CASSLALGGAETLYF. The sequenced CDR3 bases are TGTGCCAGCAGCTTAGCGCTGGGGGGCGCAGAAACGCTGTAT. V and J are TRBV3 and TRBJ2-3, with 8 bases matching TRBD2. The read stops 1 residue short of the end of the CDR3; the missing end is completed from the germline J gene. CDR3 length equals 15 residues. V lost 0 bases and J lost 3; bases outside the gene matches: 2. CDR1 is SNHLY, CDR2 FYNGKV, per germline (reference sequence).

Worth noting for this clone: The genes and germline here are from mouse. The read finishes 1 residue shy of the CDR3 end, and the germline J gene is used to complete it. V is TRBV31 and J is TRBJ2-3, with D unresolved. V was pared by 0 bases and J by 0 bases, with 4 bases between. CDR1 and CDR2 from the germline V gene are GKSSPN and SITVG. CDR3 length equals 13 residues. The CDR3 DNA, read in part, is TGTGCCTGGAGTCTAAACAGTGCAGAAACGCTGTAT. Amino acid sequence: CAWSLNSAETLY. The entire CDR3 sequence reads CAWSLNSAETLYF.

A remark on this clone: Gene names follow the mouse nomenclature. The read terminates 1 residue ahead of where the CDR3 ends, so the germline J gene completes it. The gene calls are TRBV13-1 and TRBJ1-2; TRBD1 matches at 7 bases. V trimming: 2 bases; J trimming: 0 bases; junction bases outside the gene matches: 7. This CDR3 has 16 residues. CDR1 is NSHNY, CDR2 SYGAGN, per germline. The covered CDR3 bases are TGTGCCAGCAGTGACCCAGGGACAGCCACAAACTCCGACTACACC. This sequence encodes CASSDPGTATNSDYT. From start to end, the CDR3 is CASSDPGTATNSDYTF.

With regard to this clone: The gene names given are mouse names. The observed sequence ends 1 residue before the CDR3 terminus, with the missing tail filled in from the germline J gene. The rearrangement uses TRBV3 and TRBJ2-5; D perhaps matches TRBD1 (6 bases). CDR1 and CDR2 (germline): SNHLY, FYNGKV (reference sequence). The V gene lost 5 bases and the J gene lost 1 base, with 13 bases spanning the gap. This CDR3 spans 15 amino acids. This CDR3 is CASSPSRGDQDTQYF. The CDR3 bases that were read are TGTGCCAGCAGCCCTTCCAGGGGTGACCAAGACACCCAGTAC.

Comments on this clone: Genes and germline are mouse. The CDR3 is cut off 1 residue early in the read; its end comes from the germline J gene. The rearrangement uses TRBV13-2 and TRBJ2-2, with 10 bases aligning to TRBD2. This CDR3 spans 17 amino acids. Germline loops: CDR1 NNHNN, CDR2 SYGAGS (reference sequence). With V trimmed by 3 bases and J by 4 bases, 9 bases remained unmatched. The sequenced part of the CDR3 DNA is TGTGCCAGCGGTGCCCCTCTGGGGGGGCGCGGCACCGGGCAGCTCTAC. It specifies CASGAPLGGRGTGQLY. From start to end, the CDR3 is CASGAPLGGRGTGQLYF.

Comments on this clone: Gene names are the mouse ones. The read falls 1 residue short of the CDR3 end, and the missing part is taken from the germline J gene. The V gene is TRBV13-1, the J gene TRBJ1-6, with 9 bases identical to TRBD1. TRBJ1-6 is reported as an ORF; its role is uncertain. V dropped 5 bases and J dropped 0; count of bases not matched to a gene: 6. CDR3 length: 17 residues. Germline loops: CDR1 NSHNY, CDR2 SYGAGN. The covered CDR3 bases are TGTGCCAGCAGATGGCCGGGACAGGGTTCCTATAATTCGCCCCTCTAC. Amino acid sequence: CASRWPGQGSYNSPLY. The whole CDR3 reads CASRWPGQGSYNSPLYF.

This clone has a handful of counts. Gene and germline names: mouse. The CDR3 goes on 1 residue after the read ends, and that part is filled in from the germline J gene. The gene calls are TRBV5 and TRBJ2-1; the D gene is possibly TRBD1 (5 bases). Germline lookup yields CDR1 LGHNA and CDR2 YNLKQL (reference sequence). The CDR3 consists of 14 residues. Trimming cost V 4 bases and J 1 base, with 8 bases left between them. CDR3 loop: CASSPSGNYAEQFF. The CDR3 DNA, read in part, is TGTGCCAGCAGCCCCTCAGGGAACTATGCTGAGCAGTTC.